This entry lists 22 T cell receptor beta chains sequenced from one sample in a study of blood T cell repertoires in COVID-19. The repertoire was sequenced with immunoSEQ multiplex PCR; TCRdb's copy has only in-frame clones and lacks some. The sample gives roughly 160,000 clones, about 87% of which show up once; around 25% is in the top ten. What was sequenced was peripheral blood. The receptors were sampled from a man aged 60-69 years with acute or convalescent COVID-19.

The chain links TRBV19 to TRBJ2-1; 9 bases match TRBD2. CDR1 is LNHDA and CDR2 is SQIVND in the germline V gene (reference sequence). The CDR3 is made up of 14 amino acids. With 7 bases clipped from V and 3 bases from J, the junction kept 4 bases outside the gene matches. The CDR3 is CASINSGSYNEQFF. The DNA for the CDR3 is TGTGCCAGTATTAATAGCGGGAGCTACAATGAGCAGTTCTTC.

J is TRBJ1-5 and V is TRBV10-2; D gene unclear. Trimming shortened V by 7 bases and J by 5 bases, and 15 bases separated the two germline ends. CDR1 is WSHSY, CDR2 SAAADI, per germline. This CDR3 is built from 14 residues. CDR3 nucleotide sequence: TGCGCCAGCACCCTAGATCCGAGTTATCAGCCCCAGCATTTT. Its translation is CASTLDPSYQPQHF.

The rearrangement uses TRBV7-3 and TRBJ1-2, with 10 bases that match TRBD1. V lost 5 bases and J lost 4; bases outside the gene matches: 4. The CDR3 length is 14 residues. Germline V gene lookup returns CDR1 SGHTA and CDR2 FQGTGA. CDR3 sequence reads: CASSATGGSYGYTF. As DNA, the CDR3 is TGTGCCAGCAGCGCGACAGGGGGCAGCTATGGCTACACCTTC.

The chain joins TRBV18 to TRBJ1-5; D not certain. Looked up from germline, CDR1 is KGHSH and CDR2 is LQKENI. This CDR3 has 14 residues. Trimming took 2 bases from V and 4 from J, leaving 9 bases between them. CDR3 in amino acids: CASSPLQSNQPQHF. The CDR3 DNA is TGTGCCAGCTCACCATTACAGAGTAATCAGCCCCAGCATTTT. The full variable domain, in which reference TRBV18 and TRBJ1-5 provide the parts outside the CDR3, is NAGVMQNPRHLVRRRGQEARLRCSPMKGHSHVYWYRQLPEEGLKFMVYLQKENIIDESGMPKERFSAEFPKEGPSILRIQQVVRGDSAAYFCASSPLQSNQPQHFGDGTRLSIL.

The chain carries TRBV7-9 and TRBJ2-6, with D possibly matching TRBD1 (6 bases). Trimming took 1 base from V and 0 from J, leaving 13 bases between them. The CDR3 covers 18 residues. Per the germline V gene, CDR1 is SEHNR and CDR2 is FQNEAQ (reference sequence). The CDR3 DNA follows: TGTGCCAGCAGCTTAGAAACAGGGAAATACTCTGGGGCCAACGTCCTGACTTTC. It is translated as CASSLETGKYSGANVLTF. Filled out from reference TRBV7-9 and TRBJ2-6, the complete variable domain reads DTGVSQNPRHKITKRGQNVTFRCDPISEHNRLYWYRQTLGQGPEFLTYFQNEAQLEKSRLLSDRFSAERPKGSFSTLEIQRTEQGDSAMYLCASSLETGKYSGANVLTFGAGSRLTVL.

The rearrangement uses TRBV5-6 and TRBJ1-1; maybe TRBD1 (5 bases). Germline V lookup: CDR1 SGHDT, CDR2 YYEEEE. The CDR3 contains 16 residues. Trimming took 0 bases from V and 0 from J, leaving 12 bases between them. The CDR3 DNA reads TGTGCCAGCAGCTTGGGGCGGGGACGGATGAACACTGAAGCTTTCTTT. Translating it yields CASSLGRGRMNTEAFF.

This clone has only a few counts. The V gene is TRBV19, the J gene TRBJ1-2, with 10 nucleotides matching TRBD1. CDR3 length equals 13 residues. The germline V gene encodes CDR1 LNHDA and CDR2 SQIVND (reference sequence). J gave up 3 bases and V 11 bases, and 6 bases lay outside the gene matches. CDR3 protein: CAARGQGDYGYTF. DNA of the CDR3: TGTGCCGCCCGAGGACAGGGGGACTATGGCTACACCTTC.

The V and J genes are TRBV5-1 and TRBJ1-4; no clear D. The germline V and J ends were trimmed by 4 bases and 0 bases, with 7 bases remaining between them. This CDR3 has 14 amino acids. Germline V gives CDR1 SGHRS, CDR2 YFSETQ. In DNA, the CDR3 is TGCGCCAGCAGCGTTGGAGCAACTAATGAAAAACTGTTTTTT. This sequence encodes CASSVGATNEKLFF. Full variable domain (missing parts from reference TRBV5-1 and TRBJ1-4): KAGVTQTPRYLIKTRGQQVTLSCSPISGHRSVSWYQQTPGQGLQFLFEYFSETQRNKGNFPGRFSGRQFSNSRSEMNVSTLELGDSALYLCASSVGATNEKLFFGSGTQLSVL.

The chain joins TRBV3-1 (or the pseudogene TRBV3-2) to TRBJ1-3; the match to TRBD1 covers 8 bases. From germline, CDR1 is LGHDT and CDR2 YNNKEL (reference sequence). This CDR3 has 15 residues. Trimming removed 0 bases from V and 7 bases from J; junction bases left unmatched: 5. Here the CDR3 reads CASSQDMDRANTIYF. DNA for the CDR3: TGTGCCAGCAGCCAAGATATGGACAGGGCGAACACCATATATTTT.

This chain joins TRBV6-5 and TRBJ1-2; the D is unclear. The germline V gene has CDR1 MNHEY and CDR2 SVGAGI. The V end was cut by 0 bases, the J end by 8 bases, with 10 bases between. There are 13 residues in the CDR3. Here the CDR3 DNA reads TGTGCCAGCAGTTACTCGGAGGGCTCCGGCTACACCTTC. It codes for CASSYSEGSGYTF.

V is TRBV6-5 and J is TRBJ1-3; 7 nucleotides line up with TRBD1. The germline CDR1 and CDR2 sequences are MNHEY and SVGAGI. CDR3 length: 15 amino acids. The trim removed 4 bases at V and 0 bases at J, leaving 3 bases unmatched. The CDR3 DNA follows: TGTGCCAGCAGTTCCCAGGGGGGCTCTGGAAACACCATATATTTT. This sequence encodes CASSSQGGSGNTIYF.

This clone occurred once. The CDR3 region has the DNA TGTGCCAGCAGCCAAGTAAGCAATCAGCCCCAGCATTTT. Its translation is CASSQVSNQPQHF. The rearrangement joins TRBV3-1 (or the pseudogene TRBV3-2) to TRBJ1-5; D unresolved. Trimming took off 1 base at V and 1 base at J, with 2 bases between the two ends. CDR3 size: 13 residues. Germline V gene data show CDR1 as LGHDT and CDR2 as YNNKEL (reference sequence).

The chain has TRBV24-1 and TRBJ1-2; D remains unclear. The V and J ends lost 6 bases and 4 bases respectively, with 17 bases between them. The CDR3 loop spans 15 amino acids. Germline assignment: CDR1 KGHDR and CDR2 SFDVKD. The CDR3 region is CATSPNNVGGYGYTF. The CDR3 nucleotides are TGTGCCACCAGTCCTAATAATGTAGGCGGCTATGGCTACACCTTC.

V usage is TRBV5-1 and J usage is TRBJ2-2, with 11 bases fitting TRBD2. The V and J ends lost 3 bases and 1 base, in that order; junction bases with no gene match: 2. Germline values: CDR1 SGHRS, CDR2 YFSETQ. The CDR3 length is 16 residues. In DNA form, the CDR3 reads TGCGCCAGCAGCTCAACTAGCGGGGGGAACACCGGGGAGCTGTTTTTT. Its translation is CASSSTSGGNTGELFF.

J is TRBJ2-7 and V is TRBV27; 7 nucleotides align to TRBD1. The CDR3 contains 13 residues. The germline gives CDR1 MNHEY, CDR2 SMNVEV (reference sequence). After removal of 6 bases from V and 7 bases from J, the junction contained 9 bases not matched to a gene. CDR3 sequence (DNA): TGTGCCAGCAGACGGGACAGAACCAGGGAGCAGTACTTC. Its translation: CASRRDRTREQYF.

This chain links TRBV29-1 with TRBJ1-3; 8 bases align to TRBD1. Unmatched junction bases numbered 3, after V lost 5 bases and J lost 0 bases. CDR1 is SQVTM, CDR2 ANQGSEA, per germline. The CDR3 runs to 14 residues. CDR3 coding DNA: TGCAGCGTTACAGGGGGGGGCTCTGGAAACACCATATATTTT. It codes for CSVTGGGSGNTIYF.

V usage is TRBV5-5 and J usage is TRBJ1-4; D gene uncertain. The CDR3 consists of 15 residues. Germline CDR1 and CDR2: SGHKS and YYEKEE (reference sequence). The V gene lost 5 bases and the J gene lost 0 bases, with 11 bases spanning the gap. The CDR3 DNA reads as TGTGCCAGCAGTTGGGCCCTTGCAACTAATGAAAAACTGTTTTTT. Protein: CASSWALATNEKLFF. Filled out from reference TRBV5-5 and TRBJ1-4, the complete variable domain reads DAGVTQSPTHLIKTRGQQVTLRCSPISGHKSVSWYQQVLGQGPQFIFQYYEKEERGRGNFPDRFSARQFPNYSSELNVNALLLGDSALYLCASSWALATNEKLFFGSGTQLSVL.

The V gene is TRBV5-1, the J gene TRBJ1-2; 11 bases match TRBD1. Germline V gene sequence: CDR1 SGHRS, CDR2 YFSETQ. This CDR3 is 14 amino acids long. V lost 4 bases and J lost 6; bases outside the gene matches: 5. The CDR3 spells CASSGGQGADGYTF. The CDR3 region has the DNA TGCGCCAGCAGCGGCGGACAGGGGGCAGATGGCTACACCTTC.

The rearrangement uses TRBV6-5 and TRBJ1-2; D is unresolved. Germline assignment: CDR1 MNHEY and CDR2 SVGAGI. Trimming removed 5 bases at V and 4 bases at J, with 17 bases between. This CDR3 region has 15 residues. CDR3 nucleotides: TGTGCCAGCAGTCCCTCACCTTTCGGAGGCTATGGCTACACCTTC. Amino acids: CASSPSPFGGYGYTF.

The CDR3 sequence is CASSLEPRSSYNEQFF. In nucleotides, the CDR3 is TGTGCCAGCAGCTTAGAACCCCGGAGCTCCTACAATGAGCAGTTCTTC. The rearrangement joins TRBV7-8 to TRBJ2-1; D is uncertain. The CDR3 is made up of 16 amino acids. V was pared by 1 base and J by 0 bases, with 10 bases between. Germline CDR1 reads SGHVS; CDR2 reads FQNEAQ.

The rearrangement joins TRBV5-4 to TRBJ1-1; TRBD1 agrees at 7 bases. CDR1 and CDR2 from the germline V gene are SGHNT and YYREEE (reference sequence). Germline trimming cut 3 bases from V and 5 bases from J; bases unmatched to any gene: 4. CDR3 length: 13 residues. The CDR3 here is CASSSTGTTEAFF. DNA for the CDR3: TGTGCCAGCAGCTCGACAGGGACAACTGAAGCTTTCTTT.

The rearrangement links TRBV6-6 to TRBJ1-5; D unresolved. The germline gives CDR1 MNHNY, CDR2 SVGAGI (reference sequence). Deletions cut 6 bases from V and 5 bases from J, with 5 bases between. CDR3 length equals 11 residues. In DNA form, the CDR3 reads TGTGCCAGCAGGCTAGATCAGCCCCAGCATTTT. Translation gives CASRLDQPQHF.